One TCR beta chain is described in this entry. Its antigen is undetermined. These data originate in a study of T cell repertoires in cytomegalovirus infection. As for the study in general: Public TCR beta signatures were indicative of both CMV infection and a matching HLA type.

Study-wide findings and caveats: CMV-specific HLA-C-restricted TCR beta clonotypes dominated the ex vivo response. CMV carriers having the relevant HLA were flagged by cumulative public TCR beta family frequency.

TCRdb reanalysed the reads using MiXCR and keeps one entry per CDR3 protein. The sample yields 250,000 to 350,000 distinct CDR3 sequences, about 26% seen once. Trimming took 6 bases from V and 3 from J; bases not matched to a gene: 8. From germline, CDR1 is DFQATT and CDR2 SNEGSKA (reference sequence). This CDR3 spans 13 amino acids. This chain uses TRBV20-1 with TRBJ2-7, with 7 bases identical to TRBD2. This clonotype was obtained from a human donor in good health (CMV status not recorded). Some clones in this sample may be carry-over from other donors' samples. Sequenced: PBMCs. This CDR3 is CSAPAGLLYEQYF. The CDR3 region has the DNA TGCAGTGCGCCAGCGGGATTACTCTACGAGCAGTACTTC.